This TCR beta chain was sequenced for a study of blood T cells in healthy people across ages. Looking at the study overall: About one barcoded TCR beta cDNA was captured per two T cells.

Primers used in a second PCR of about 6 to 11 cycles were a sample-barcoded 5' primer and a J-beta primer mix. Every sample produced at least 2.5 million CDR3-containing paired-end reads. MiXCR, run by TCRdb on the 5' RACE reads, gives a single entry per CDR3 protein. The table lists 1.5 million to 2 million distinct CDR3 sequences, approximately 50% of them singletons, with around 2.1% in the top ten. Study-wide results and limits: Both naive CD4+ cell counts and diversity were greater in long-lived donors than in aged donors. PBMCs were not sorted, which prevented a conclusive comparison of naive versus antigen-experienced cells.

Germline V gene lookup returns CDR1 SGHVS and CDR2 FNYEAQ. The CDR3 consists of 18 residues. There are a few counts of this clonotype. What it binds is not known. The sequence was collected from a woman in her forties in good health. The sequencing input was blood. V is TRBV7-6 and J is TRBJ2-7, with 9 bases matching TRBD1. The J call may be mistaken, given a closer DNA end match to TRBJ2-5. This chain's CDR3 is CASSLALGITGGAETQYF. The CDR3 DNA follows: TGTGCCAGCAGCTTGGCCTTGGGAATTACAGGGGGCGCAGAGACCCAGTACTTC.